This T cell receptor beta chain is from a study of blood T cells in healthy people across ages. Study-level findings and limits: Versus aged donors, long-lived donors had higher diversity and more naive CD4+ cells.

With regard to this clonotype: What it binds is unknown.

This CDR3 is 14 amino acids long. Per the germline V gene, CDR1 is SGHRS and CDR2 is YFSETQ. Primers used in a second PCR of roughly 7 to 12 cycles were a sample-barcoded 5' primer and a J-beta primer mix. Each cDNA molecule received a tag from a template-switch adaptor that had 12 random nucleotides. Each CDR3 protein is one row after TCRdb ran MiXCR on the 5' RACE reads. There are over 1.5 million distinct CDR3 sequences in the sample; around 48% occur only once, and more than 2% lies in the top ten. Sequenced input: blood. The V gene is TRBV5-1, the J gene TRBJ2-7; a possible D gene is TRBD2 (5 bases). The last part of the DNA fits TRBJ2-4 better; the J call may be wrong. This receptor was obtained from a woman aged 35 to 49 in good health. CDR3 residues: CASSLYSDVNIQYF. CDR3 bases: TGCGCCAGCAGCTTGTATAGCGATGTGAACATTCAGTACTTC.